This T cell receptor beta chain is drawn from a study of CD8+ T cells in alopecia areata. Study results and limitations: More clonal than normal scalp was lesional scalp, particularly alopecia totalis/universalis. Between patients, shared TCR sequences were less clear than in mice. This was possibly due in part to HLA diversity in the patient population.

Sequencing used cDNA as its template, made by extracting RNA and reverse transcribing it. Produced via immunoSEQ multiplex PCR; TCRdb's table is partial and in-frame only. The sample includes 45,000 to 70,000 clones, about 96% of them seen just once. The length of the CDR3 is 17 residues. V lost 1 base, J lost 0 bases, and 13 bases lay in between. Germline V gives CDR1 SEHNR, CDR2 FQNEAQ (reference sequence). Researchers gathered lesional scalp punch biopsies and peripheral blood from patients with alopecia areata. A FACSAria was used to sort CD4+ and CD8+ T cells. These cells came from PBMCs. As concerns this clone: The antigen remains unidentified.

The receptor's source is a human donor with alopecia areata. The V call is TRBV7-9, the J call TRBJ2-1; TRBD2 might be the D (5 bases). The sample was CD8+ T cells sorted from blood, taken at week 0. The chain's CDR3 is CASSLEASISSYNEQFF. CDR3 sequence (DNA): TGTGCCAGCAGCTTAGAAGCTAGCATTAGCTCCTACAATGAGCAGTTCTTC.